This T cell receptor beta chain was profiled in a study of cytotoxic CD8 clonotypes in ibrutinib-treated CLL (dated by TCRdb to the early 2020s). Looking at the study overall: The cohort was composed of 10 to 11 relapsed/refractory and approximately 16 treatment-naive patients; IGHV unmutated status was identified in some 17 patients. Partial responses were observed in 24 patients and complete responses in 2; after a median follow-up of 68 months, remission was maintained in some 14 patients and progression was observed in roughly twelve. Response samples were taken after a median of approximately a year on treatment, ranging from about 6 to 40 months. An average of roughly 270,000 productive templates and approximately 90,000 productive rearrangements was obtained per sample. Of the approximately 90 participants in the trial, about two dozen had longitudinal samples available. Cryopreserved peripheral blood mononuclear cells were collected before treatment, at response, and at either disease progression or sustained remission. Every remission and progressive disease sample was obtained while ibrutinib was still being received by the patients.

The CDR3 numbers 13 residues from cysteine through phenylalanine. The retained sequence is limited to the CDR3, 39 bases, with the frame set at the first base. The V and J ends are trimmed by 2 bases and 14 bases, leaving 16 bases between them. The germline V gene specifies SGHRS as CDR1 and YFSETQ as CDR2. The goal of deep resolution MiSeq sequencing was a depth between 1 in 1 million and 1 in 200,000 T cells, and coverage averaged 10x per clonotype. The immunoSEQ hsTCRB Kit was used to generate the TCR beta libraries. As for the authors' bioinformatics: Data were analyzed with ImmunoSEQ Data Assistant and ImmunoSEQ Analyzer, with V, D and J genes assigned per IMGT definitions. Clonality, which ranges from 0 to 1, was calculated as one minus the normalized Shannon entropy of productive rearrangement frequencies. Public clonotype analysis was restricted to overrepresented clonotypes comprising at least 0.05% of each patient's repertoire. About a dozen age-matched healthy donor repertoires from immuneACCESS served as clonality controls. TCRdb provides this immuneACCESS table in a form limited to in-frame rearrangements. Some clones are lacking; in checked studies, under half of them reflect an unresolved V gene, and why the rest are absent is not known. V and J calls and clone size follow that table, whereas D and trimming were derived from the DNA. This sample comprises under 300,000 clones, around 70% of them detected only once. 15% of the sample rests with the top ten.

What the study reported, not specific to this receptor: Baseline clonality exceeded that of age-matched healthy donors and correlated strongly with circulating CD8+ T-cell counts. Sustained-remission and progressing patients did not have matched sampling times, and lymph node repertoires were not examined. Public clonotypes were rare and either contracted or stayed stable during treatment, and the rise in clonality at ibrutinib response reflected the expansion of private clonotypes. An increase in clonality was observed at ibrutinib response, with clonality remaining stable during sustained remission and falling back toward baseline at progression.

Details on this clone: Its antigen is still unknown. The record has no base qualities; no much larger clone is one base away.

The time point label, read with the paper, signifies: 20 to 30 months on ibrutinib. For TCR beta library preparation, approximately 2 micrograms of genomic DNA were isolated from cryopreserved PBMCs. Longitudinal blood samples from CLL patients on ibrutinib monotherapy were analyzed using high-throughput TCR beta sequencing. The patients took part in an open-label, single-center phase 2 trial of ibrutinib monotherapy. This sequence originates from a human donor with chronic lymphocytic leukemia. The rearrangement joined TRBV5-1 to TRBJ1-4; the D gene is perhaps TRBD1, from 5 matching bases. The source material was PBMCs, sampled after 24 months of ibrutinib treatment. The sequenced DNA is TGCGCCAGCAGCTTTTCCCTCTCGACAGCGCTGTTTTTT. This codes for CASSFSLSTALFF.